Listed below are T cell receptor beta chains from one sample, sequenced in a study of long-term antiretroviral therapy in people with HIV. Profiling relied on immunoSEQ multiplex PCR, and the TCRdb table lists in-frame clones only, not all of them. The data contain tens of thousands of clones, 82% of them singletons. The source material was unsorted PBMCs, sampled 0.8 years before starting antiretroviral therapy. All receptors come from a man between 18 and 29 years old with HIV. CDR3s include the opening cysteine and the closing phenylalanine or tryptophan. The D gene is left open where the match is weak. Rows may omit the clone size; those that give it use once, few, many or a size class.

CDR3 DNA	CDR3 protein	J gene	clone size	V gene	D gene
TGCGCCAGCAGCCAAGTCTGGGGGAACACCGGGGAGCTGTTTTTT	CASSQVWGNTGELFF	TRBJ2-2	-	TRBV4-1	-
TGTGCCAGTAGTATAATAGCGGGACTAGACTACAATGAGCAGTTCTTC	CASSIIAGLDYNEQFF	TRBJ2-1	-	TRBV19	TRBD2
TGTGCCAGGGGACAGGGAATTGGCGAGCAGTACTTC	CARGQGIGEQYF	TRBJ2-7	medium-sized	TRBV2	TRBD1
TGTGCCAGTAGTATAGACAGCGGGTCTGGGTCTAACTATGGCTACACCTTC	CASSIDSGSGSNYGYTF	TRBJ1-2	-	TRBV19	-
TGTGCCAGCAGCTCCCGACTAGCAGTCTTGAATGAGCAGTTCTTC	CASSSRLAVLNEQFF	TRBJ2-1	-	TRBV7-8	TRBD2
TGCGCCAGCAGCCTAGGGACTAGCGGGCCCTTTAATGAGCAGTTCTTC	CASSLGTSGPFNEQFF	TRBJ2-1	-	TRBV4-3	TRBD2
TGTGCCAGTAGTATAAGGCGGCGACAGAGCTACACCTTC	CASSIRRRQSYTF	TRBJ1-2	-	TRBV19	-
TGCAGCGTTGAAGGCTCGGGACTGAGCTCCTACAATGAGCAGTTCTTC	CSVEGSGLSSYNEQFF	TRBJ2-1	-	TRBV29-1	-
TGTGCCAGCAGCCCCAGGGGGCCAATGAACACTGAAGCTTTCTTT	CASSPRGPMNTEAFF	TRBJ1-1	-	TRBV14	TRBD1
TGTGCCTGGGCCCTGGGGCCGTCAGCTTTCTTT	CAWALGPSAFF	TRBJ1-1	few	TRBV30	-
TGTGCCAGCAGGACTAGGTCCGGGGAGCTGTTTTTT	CASRTRSGELFF	TRBJ2-2	-	TRBV9	-
TGTGCCAGCAGCCTCCGCAGTCGGGATACGCAGTATTTT	CASSLRSRDTQYF	TRBJ2-3	-	TRBV5-6	-
TGTGCCAGCAGCGTGTCTTCTAATTCACCCCTCCACTTT	CASSVSSNSPLHF	TRBJ1-6	-	TRBV9	-
TGTGCCAGTAGTATTGCCCGCAGCGAGGAGACCCAGTACTTC	CASSIARSEETQYF	TRBJ2-5	-	TRBV19	-
TGTGCCAGCAGCTTAGACAGTCTCTACAATGAGCAGTTCTTC	CASSLDSLYNEQFF	TRBJ2-1	-	TRBV11-1	-
TGCGCCAGCAGCTTGGGGGACCTGTCCCCCTACAATGAGCAGTTCTTC	CASSLGDLSPYNEQFF	TRBJ2-1	-	TRBV5-1	-
TGTGCCAGCAGCCAGGACAGGGGTGGAACTAAGTATGGCTACACCTTC	CASSQDRGGTKYGYTF	TRBJ1-2	-	TRBV14	TRBD1
TGTGCCAGCTCACCACCTCTCAGAATCCACGAGCAGTACTTC	CASSPPLRIHEQYF	TRBJ2-7	-	TRBV18	-
TGTGCCAGCGGACAGGGCGTCGATACGCAGTATTTT	CASGQGVDTQYF	TRBJ2-3	-	TRBV2	TRBD1
TGTGCCATCAGTGAGTATTGGGGGACCAACTATGGCTACACCTTC	CAISEYWGTNYGYTF	TRBJ1-2	-	TRBV10-3	-
TGTGCCAGCAGCCAAGAGCCCGGGACAGGGAACACTGAAGCTTTCTTT	CASSQEPGTGNTEAFF	TRBJ1-1	-	TRBV4-2	TRBD1
TGTGCCAGCAGCTTAGAGACAGCCGCAGCTTTCTTT	CASSLETAAAFF	TRBJ1-1	-	TRBV7-9	-
TGCAGCGTTGTTATGGGACGGACCACTGAAGCTTTCTTT	CSVVMGRTTEAFF	TRBJ1-1	-	TRBV29-1	-
TGTGCCAGCAGCCCTACGTGGGTCCCGTCGGGCGAGCAGTACTTC	CASSPTWVPSGEQYF	TRBJ2-7	-	TRBV4-2	-
TGTGCCAGCAGTGAGAGGGCAGGGGGTGGACACGAGCAGTACTTC	CASSERAGGGHEQYF	TRBJ2-7	-	TRBV6-1	TRBD1
TGTGCCAGCGGGCACGAGCAGTACTTC	CASGHEQYF	TRBJ2-7	few	TRBV6-5	-
TGTGCCAGCAGCTGGGATAGCGGGGGGGCCGGGGATACGCAGTATTTT	CASSWDSGGAGDTQYF	TRBJ2-3	-	TRBV5-4	TRBD2
TGTGCCAGCAGTTATGACCCGACTATCACAGATACGCAGTATTTT	CASSYDPTITDTQYF	TRBJ2-3	-	TRBV6-6	-
TGTGCCAGCAGGGTAACAGGGGGCGGCTATGGCTACACCTTC	CASRVTGGGYGYTF	TRBJ1-2	-	TRBV6-5	TRBD1
TGTGCCAGCAGCTCCAATGGCTTAAAAGCTTTCTTT	CASSSNGLKAFF	TRBJ1-1	-	TRBV7-2	-
TGTGCCAGCAGCCAAGGCGGCTTCTCTGGAAACACCATATATTTT	CASSQGGFSGNTIYF	TRBJ1-3	-	TRBV4-2	-
TGTGCCAGCAGCGTGGGGGCGGGCGGGATGGAGCAGTTCTTC	CASSVGAGGMEQFF	TRBJ2-1	-	TRBV13	-
TGTGCCAGTAGTATAGCGGCTAATCAGCCCCAGCATTTT	CASSIAANQPQHF	TRBJ1-5	few	TRBV19	-
TGCAGCGTTGGTGGGGCCAACGTCCTGACTTTC	CSVGGANVLTF	TRBJ2-6	-	TRBV29-1	-
TGCGCCAGCAGCTTGGAGTCTAGCGGGAGGCCCTACGAGCAGTACTTC	CASSLESSGRPYEQYF	TRBJ2-7	-	TRBV5-1	TRBD2
TGTGCCAGCAGCTCACTTAGCTACACCTTC	CASSSLSYTF	TRBJ1-2	-	TRBV9	-
TGTGCCAGCAGTTTCTCTTACACCGGGGAGCTGTTTTTT	CASSFSYTGELFF	TRBJ2-2	once	TRBV27	-
TGTGCCAGCAGCCCGCCCCATCAGGACCCCCAGCATTTT	CASSPPHQDPQHF	TRBJ1-5	-	TRBV13	-
TGTGCCAGCAGCTTGGCAGACAACACTGAAGCTTTCTTT	CASSLADNTEAFF	TRBJ1-1	-	TRBV5-6	-
TGTGCCAGAAGCCCCAAGGACAGGGAGAACACTGAAGCTTTCTTT	CARSPKDRENTEAFF	TRBJ1-1	-	TRBV5-3	TRBD1
TGTGCCAGCAGCCACTACACAGATACGCAGTATTTT	CASSHYTDTQYF	TRBJ2-3	-	TRBV27	-
TGTGCCAGCAGACATATCCTACGGCTTACAGCATCCAACACTGAAGCTTTCTTT	CASRHILRLTASNTEAFF	TRBJ1-1	-	TRBV13	-
TGTGCCAGCAGTGACGAGGGTGGAAACACCATATATTTT	CASSDEGGNTIYF	TRBJ1-3	few	TRBV2	-
TGCGCCAGCAGCTTGTGGGGACAGGGGAACACTGAAGCTTTCTTT	CASSLWGQGNTEAFF	TRBJ1-1	once	TRBV5-1	TRBD1
TGTGCCTGGATTAGGACTAGCGGGAGAGGTACGCAGTATTTT	CAWIRTSGRGTQYF	TRBJ2-3	-	TRBV30	TRBD2
TGCAGTGCTATCTCTGGAAACACCATATATTTT	CSAISGNTIYF	TRBJ1-3	-	TRBV20-1	-
TGTGCCTGGGGAAGGGGTCGGGCGGGAGAAGGCTACGAGCAGTACTTC	CAWGRGRAGEGYEQYF	TRBJ2-7	-	TRBV30	TRBD2
TGCGCCAGCAGCCTTCGACTGGGTGATGAGAAACTGTTTTTT	CASSLRLGDEKLFF	TRBJ1-4	-	TRBV5-1	-
TGCGCCAGCAGCGCGTGGACAGGGGCGGATACGCAGTATTTT	CASSAWTGADTQYF	TRBJ2-3	-	TRBV5-1	TRBD1
TGTGCCACCAGCAGGGGGGAACAGTACTCTGGAAACACCATATATTTT	CATSRGEQYSGNTIYF	TRBJ1-3	-	TRBV15	-
TGTGCCAGCAGGAAACCGGGACTAGATACTAACGAGCAGTACTTC	CASRKPGLDTNEQYF	TRBJ2-7	-	TRBV5-6	TRBD2
TGTGCCAGCAGCTTAGATGTGAGGGGTACCGGGGAGCTGTTTTTT	CASSLDVRGTGELFF	TRBJ2-2	-	TRBV11-3	-
TGTGCCAGCAGCCGAGAACTAGCGGGGTACAATGAGCAGTTCTTC	CASSRELAGYNEQFF	TRBJ2-1	-	TRBV4-2	TRBD2
TGCGCCAGCAGCCAAGCCTTCGGGGTGGACGAGCAGTACTTC	CASSQAFGVDEQYF	TRBJ2-7	-	TRBV4-3	-
TGTGCCAGCAGCCCATTCGGGACTTCTAGTCTCTATGGCTACACCTTC	CASSPFGTSSLYGYTF	TRBJ1-2	-	TRBV28	-
TGTGCCAGTAGGGGAGGACGGAATTATGGCTACACCTTC	CASRGGRNYGYTF	TRBJ1-2	-	TRBV19	-